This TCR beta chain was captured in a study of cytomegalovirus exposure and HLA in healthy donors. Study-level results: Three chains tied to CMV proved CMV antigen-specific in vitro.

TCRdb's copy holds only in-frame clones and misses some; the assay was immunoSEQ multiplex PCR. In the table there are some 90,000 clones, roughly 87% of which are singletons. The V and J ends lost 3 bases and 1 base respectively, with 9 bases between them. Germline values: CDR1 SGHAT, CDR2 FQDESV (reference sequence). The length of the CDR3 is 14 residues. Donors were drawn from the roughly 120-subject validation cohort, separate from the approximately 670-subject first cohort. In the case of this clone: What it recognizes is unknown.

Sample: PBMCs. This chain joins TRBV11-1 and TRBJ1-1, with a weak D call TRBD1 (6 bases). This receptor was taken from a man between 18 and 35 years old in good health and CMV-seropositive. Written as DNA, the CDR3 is TGTGCCAGCAGCTTCAGGACAGAGAACACTGAAGCTTTCTTT. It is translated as CASSFRTENTEAFF.